This T cell receptor beta chain derives from a study of identical twins. TCRdb analysed the 5' RACE reads with MiXCR anew, one entry per CDR3 protein. The sample includes 550,000 to 700,000 distinct CDR3 sequences, 20% to 25% of them seen just once. CDR1 SGDLS and CDR2 YYNGEE come from the germline V gene. The V end was cut by 9 bases, the J end by 8 bases, with 17 bases between. The length of the CDR3 is 12 residues. In the case of this clonotype: The antigen remains unidentified.

The study, taken as a whole, reports: Invariant cells of the MAIT and iNKT types might have partly distorted the zero-insertion analyses.

These same data were also listed under a study on T cells expressing NK-cell markers. From that second work: The dominant NKG2C+ clonotypes represented about 1.0-7.5% of CD8+ T cells in six donors.

The chain combines TRBV9 with TRBJ1-2; D not resolved. This TCR was recovered from a woman aged 18-29 years in good health. Source material: PBMCs. CDR3 region: CATYSRGMGYTF. As DNA, the CDR3 is TGTGCCACCTATAGCCGAGGCATGGGCTACACCTTC.